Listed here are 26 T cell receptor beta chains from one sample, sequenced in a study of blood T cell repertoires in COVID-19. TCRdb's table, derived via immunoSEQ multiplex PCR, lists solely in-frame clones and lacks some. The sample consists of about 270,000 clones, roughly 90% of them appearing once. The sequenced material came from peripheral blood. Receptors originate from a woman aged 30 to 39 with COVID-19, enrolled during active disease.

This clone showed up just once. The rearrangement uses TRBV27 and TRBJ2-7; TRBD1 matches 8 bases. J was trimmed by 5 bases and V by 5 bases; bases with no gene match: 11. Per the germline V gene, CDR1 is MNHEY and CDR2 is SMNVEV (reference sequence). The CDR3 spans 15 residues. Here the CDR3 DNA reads TGTGCCAGCAGTCTCCTAGGACAGGGTGGCCACGAGCAGTACTTC. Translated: CASSLLGQGGHEQYF.

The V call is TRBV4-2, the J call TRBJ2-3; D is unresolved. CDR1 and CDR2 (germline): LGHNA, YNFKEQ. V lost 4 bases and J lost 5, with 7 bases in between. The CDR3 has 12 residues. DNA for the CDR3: TGTGCCAGCAGCCTACCCGGAGATACGCAGTATTTT. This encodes CASSLPGDTQYF.

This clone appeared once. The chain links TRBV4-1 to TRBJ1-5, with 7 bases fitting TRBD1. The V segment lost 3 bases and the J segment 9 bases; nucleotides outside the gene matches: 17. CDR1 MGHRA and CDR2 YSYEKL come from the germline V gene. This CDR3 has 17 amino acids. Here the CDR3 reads CASSHPTTGPEGRPQHF. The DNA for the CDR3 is TGCGCCAGCAGCCATCCCACGACAGGGCCCGAGGGGCGGCCCCAGCATTTT.

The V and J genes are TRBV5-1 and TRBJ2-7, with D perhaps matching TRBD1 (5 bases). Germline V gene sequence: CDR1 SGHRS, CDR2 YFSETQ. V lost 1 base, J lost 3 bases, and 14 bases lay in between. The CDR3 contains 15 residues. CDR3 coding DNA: TGCGCCAGCAGCTTGAAGGGGTCCTACGTCTACGAGCAGTACTTC. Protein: CASSLKGSYVYEQYF.

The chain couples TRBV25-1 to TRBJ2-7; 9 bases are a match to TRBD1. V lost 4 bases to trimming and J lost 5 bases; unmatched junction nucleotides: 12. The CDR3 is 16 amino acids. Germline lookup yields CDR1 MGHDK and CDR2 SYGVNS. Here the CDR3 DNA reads TGTGCCAGCAGTGCCCTGGGCGGACAGGGGTTCCACGAGCAGTACTTC. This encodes CASSALGGQGFHEQYF.

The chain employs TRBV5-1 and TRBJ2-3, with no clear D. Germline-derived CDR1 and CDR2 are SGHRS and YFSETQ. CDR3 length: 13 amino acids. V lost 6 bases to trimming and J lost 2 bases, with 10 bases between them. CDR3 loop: CASNVGFTDTQYF. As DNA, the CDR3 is TGCGCCAGCAATGTGGGCTTCACAGATACGCAGTATTTT. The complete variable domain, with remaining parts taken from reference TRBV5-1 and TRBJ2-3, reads KAGVTQTPRYLIKTRGQQVTLSCSPISGHRSVSWYQQTPGQGLQFLFEYFSETQRNKGNFPGRFSGRQFSNSRSEMNVSTLELGDSALYLCASNVGFTDTQYFGPGTRLTVL.

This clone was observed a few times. In nucleotides, the CDR3 is TGTGCCAGCAGCCAAGATCTAGAGACAGGGGGCCGGGACACCATATATTTT. Translating gives CASSQDLETGGRDTIYF. The chain carries TRBV4-2 and TRBJ1-3; TRBD1 matches at 10 bases. Trimming at V came to 0 bases and at J to 8 bases, leaving 10 bases not matched to a gene. This CDR3 is built from 17 residues. Germline V gene data show CDR1 as LGHNA and CDR2 as YNFKEQ.

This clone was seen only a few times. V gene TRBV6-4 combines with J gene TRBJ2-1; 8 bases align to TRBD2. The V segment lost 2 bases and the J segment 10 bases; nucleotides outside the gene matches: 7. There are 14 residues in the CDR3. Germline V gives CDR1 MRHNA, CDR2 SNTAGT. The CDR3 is CASSDTNSGTEQFF. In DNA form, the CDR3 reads TGTGCCAGCAGTGACACAAATAGCGGGACGGAGCAGTTCTTC.

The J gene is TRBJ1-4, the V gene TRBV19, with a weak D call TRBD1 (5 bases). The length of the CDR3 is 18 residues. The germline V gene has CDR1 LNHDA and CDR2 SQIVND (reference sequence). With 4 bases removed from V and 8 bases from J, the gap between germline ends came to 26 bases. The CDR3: CASSTQPGPGVGEEKLFF. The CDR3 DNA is TGTGCCAGTAGTACCCAGCCCGGGCCGGGGGTAGGAGAGGAAAAACTGTTTTTT.

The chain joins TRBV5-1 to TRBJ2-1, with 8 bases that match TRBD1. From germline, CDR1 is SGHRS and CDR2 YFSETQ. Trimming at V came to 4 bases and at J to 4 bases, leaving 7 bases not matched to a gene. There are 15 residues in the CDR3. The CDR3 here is CASSPTGGFYNEQFF. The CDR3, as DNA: TGCGCCAGCAGCCCAACAGGGGGTTTTTACAATGAGCAGTTCTTC.

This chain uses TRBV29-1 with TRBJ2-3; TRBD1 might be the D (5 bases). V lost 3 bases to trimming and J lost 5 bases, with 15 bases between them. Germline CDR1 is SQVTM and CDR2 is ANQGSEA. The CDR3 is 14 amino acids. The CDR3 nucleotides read TGCAGCGTTGAGGCGGACATACAAGGAGATACGCAGTATTTT. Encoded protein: CSVEADIQGDTQYF.

The CDR3 DNA reads TGTGCCAGCCGCCAGACAGGGGACTATGGCTACACCTTC. It translates to CASRQTGDYGYTF. This sequence joins TRBV12-3 or TRBV12-4 and TRBJ1-2, with 8 bases lining up with TRBD1. CDR3 size: 13 residues. V shed 8 bases and J 3 bases; nucleotides not matched to a gene: 5.

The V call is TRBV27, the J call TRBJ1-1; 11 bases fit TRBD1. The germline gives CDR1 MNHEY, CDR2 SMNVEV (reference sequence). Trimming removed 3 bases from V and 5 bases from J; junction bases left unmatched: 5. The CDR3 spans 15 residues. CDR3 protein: CASSLTGTGGTEAFF. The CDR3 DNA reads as TGTGCCAGCAGTTTGACCGGGACAGGGGGGACTGAAGCTTTCTTT.

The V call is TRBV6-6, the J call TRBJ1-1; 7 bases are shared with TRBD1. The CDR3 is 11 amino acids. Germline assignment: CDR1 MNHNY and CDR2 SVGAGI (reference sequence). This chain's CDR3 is CSDREDTEAFF. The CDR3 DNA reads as TGTTCTGACAGGGAAGACACTGAAGCTTTCTTT.

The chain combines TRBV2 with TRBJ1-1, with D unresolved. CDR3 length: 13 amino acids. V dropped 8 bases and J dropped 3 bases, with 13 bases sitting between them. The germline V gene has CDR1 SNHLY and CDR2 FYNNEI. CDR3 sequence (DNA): TGTGCCAGCTCGGGGTTTAAGGACACTGAAGCTTTCTTT. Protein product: CASSGFKDTEAFF. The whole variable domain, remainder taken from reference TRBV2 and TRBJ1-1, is EPEVTQTPSHQVTQMGQEVILRCVPISNHLYFYWYRQILGQKVEFLVSFYNNEISEKSEIFDDQFSVERPDGSNFTLKIRSTKLEDSAMYFCASSGFKDTEAFFGQGTRLTVV.

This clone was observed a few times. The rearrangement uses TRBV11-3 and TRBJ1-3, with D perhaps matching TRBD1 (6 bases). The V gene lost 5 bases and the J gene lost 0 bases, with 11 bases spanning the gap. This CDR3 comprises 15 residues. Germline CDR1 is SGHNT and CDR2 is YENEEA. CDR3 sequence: CASSRGGTSGNTIYF. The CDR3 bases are TGTGCCAGCAGCCGGGGGGGCACCTCTGGAAACACCATATATTTT. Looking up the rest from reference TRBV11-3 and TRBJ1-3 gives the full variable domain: EAGVVQSPRYKIIEKKQPVAFWCNPISGHNTLYWYLQNLGQGPELLIRYENEEAVDDSQLPKDRFSAERLKGVDSTLKIQPAELGDSAVYLCASSRGGTSGNTIYFGEGSWLTVV.

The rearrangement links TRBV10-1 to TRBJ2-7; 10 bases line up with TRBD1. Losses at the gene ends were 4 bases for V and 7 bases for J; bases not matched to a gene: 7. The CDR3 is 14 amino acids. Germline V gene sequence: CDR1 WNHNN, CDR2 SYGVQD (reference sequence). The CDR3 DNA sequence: TGCGCCAGCAGTGCCCGGGACAGGGGTAAAGAGCAGTACTTC. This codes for CASSARDRGKEQYF.

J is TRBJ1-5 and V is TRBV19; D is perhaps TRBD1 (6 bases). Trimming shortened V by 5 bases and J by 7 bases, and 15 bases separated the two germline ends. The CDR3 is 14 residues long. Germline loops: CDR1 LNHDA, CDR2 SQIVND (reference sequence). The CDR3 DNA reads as TGTGCCAGTAGTTTACAGGGATTAGGGCAGCCCCAGCATTTT. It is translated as CASSLQGLGQPQHF. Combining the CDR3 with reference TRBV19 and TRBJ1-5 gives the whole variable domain DGGITQSPKYLFRKEGQNVTLSCEQNLNHDAMYWYRQDPGQGLRLIYYSQIVNDFQKGDIAEGYSVSREKKESFPLTVTSAQKNPTAFYLCASSLQGLGQPQHFGDGTRLSIL.

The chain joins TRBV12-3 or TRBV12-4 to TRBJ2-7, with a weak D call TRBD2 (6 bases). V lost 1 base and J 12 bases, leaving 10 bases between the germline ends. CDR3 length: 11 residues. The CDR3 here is CASSLGLAPYF. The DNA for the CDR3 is TGTGCCAGCAGTTTAGGCCTAGCGCCGTACTTC.

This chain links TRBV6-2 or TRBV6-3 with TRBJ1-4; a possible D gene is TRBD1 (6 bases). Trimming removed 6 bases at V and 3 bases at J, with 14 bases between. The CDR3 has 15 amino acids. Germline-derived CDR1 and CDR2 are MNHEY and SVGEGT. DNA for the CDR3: TGTGCCAGCAGCCCATTGGGGGCGGCTAATGAAAAACTGTTTTTT. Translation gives CASSPLGAANEKLFF.

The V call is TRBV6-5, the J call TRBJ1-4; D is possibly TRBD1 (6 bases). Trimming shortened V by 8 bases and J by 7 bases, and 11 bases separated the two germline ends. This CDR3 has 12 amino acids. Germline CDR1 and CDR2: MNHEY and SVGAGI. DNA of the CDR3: TGTGCCAGCCGGGACATTACTGAAAAACTGTTTTTT. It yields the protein CASRDITEKLFF.

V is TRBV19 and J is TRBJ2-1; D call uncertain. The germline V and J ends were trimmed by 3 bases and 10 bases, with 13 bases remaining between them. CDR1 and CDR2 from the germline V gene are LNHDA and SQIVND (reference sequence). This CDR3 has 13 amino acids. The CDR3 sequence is CASSIALRREQFF. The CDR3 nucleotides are TGTGCCAGTAGTATTGCCCTAAGGCGGGAGCAGTTCTTC.

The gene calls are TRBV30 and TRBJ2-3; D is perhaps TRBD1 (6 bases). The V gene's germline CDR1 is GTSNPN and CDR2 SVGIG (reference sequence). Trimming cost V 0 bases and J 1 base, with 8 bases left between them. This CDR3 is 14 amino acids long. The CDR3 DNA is TGTGCCTGGAGTGTAAAGGGGGGCACAGATACGCAGTATTTT. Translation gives CAWSVKGGTDTQYF.

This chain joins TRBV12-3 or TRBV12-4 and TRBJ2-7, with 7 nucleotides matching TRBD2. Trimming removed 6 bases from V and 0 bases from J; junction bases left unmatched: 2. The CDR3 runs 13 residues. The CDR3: CASRGGTSYEQYF. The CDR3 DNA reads TGTGCCAGCAGGGGGGGGACCTCCTACGAGCAGTACTTC.

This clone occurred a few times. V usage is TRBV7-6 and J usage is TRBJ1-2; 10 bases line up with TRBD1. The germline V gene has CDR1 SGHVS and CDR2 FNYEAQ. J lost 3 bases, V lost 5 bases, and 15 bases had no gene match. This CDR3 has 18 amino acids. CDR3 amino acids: CASSVGIYLGTGDYGYTF. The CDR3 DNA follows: TGTGCCAGCAGCGTAGGAATCTACTTGGGGACAGGGGACTATGGCTACACCTTC.

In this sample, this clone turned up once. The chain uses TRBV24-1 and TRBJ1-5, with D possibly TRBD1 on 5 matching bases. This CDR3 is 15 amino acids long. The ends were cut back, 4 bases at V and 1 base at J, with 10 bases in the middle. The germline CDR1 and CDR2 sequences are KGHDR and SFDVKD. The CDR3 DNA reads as TGTGCCACCAGTGACAGTGGGGGGAGCAATCAGCCCCAGCATTTT. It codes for CATSDSGGSNQPQHF.